The entry below gives a single T cell receptor beta chain sequence along with its context. Its target is not known. This entry is derived from a study of cytomegalovirus exposure and HLA in healthy donors. Notes on the study in general: A link between a missense DCLRE1C variant and TCR beta V- and J-gene trimming emerged from a later analysis. Donors were assumed by presence/absence analyses to have roughly uniform sequencing depth.

The PCR employed 60 Vbeta primers together with 13 Jbeta primers. Sequencing used immunoSEQ multiplex PCR; TCRdb keeps in-frame clones, though not all of them. Of under 250,000 clones listed, less than 85% are singletons. Nominal health characterized the donors when sampled, though unrecorded immune exposures were likely. V was pared by 2 bases and J by 4 bases, with 12 bases between. The germline V gene has CDR1 SNHLY and CDR2 FYNNEI. This CDR3 contains 15 residues. The specimen sequenced was PBMCs. The TCR originated in a man aged 18 to 30 in good health and CMV-seronegative. This sequence joins TRBV2 and TRBJ2-1; possibly TRBD2 for D (6 bases). The CDR3 nucleotides are TGTGCCAGCAGTGAACTTGGACTACAATACAATGAGCAGTTCTTC. Translating it yields CASSELGLQYNEQFF.